Each of the 10 T cell receptor beta chains below was sequenced from the same sample in a study of monozygotic twins with inflammatory bowel disease. TCRdb re-called the 5' RACE reads and shows each CDR3 protein once, DNA omitted. The sample data list about 450,000 distinct CDR3 sequences. Sequences were obtained from blood. Receptors originate from a human donor with ulcerative colitis or Crohn's disease, or a healthy co-twin of an affected twin (not recorded which).

The chain is built from TRBV14 and TRBJ2-1. The CDR3 totals 15 residues. Per the germline V gene, CDR1 is SGHDN and CDR2 is FVKESK. The CDR3 spells CASSPYYSSYNEQFF. Full variable domain (rest looked up from reference TRBV14 and TRBJ2-1): EAGVTQFPSHSVIEKGQTVTLRCDPISGHDNLYWYRRVMGKEIKFLLHFVKESKQDESGMPNNRFLAERTGGTYSTLKVQPAELEDSGVYFCASSPYYSSYNEQFFGPGTRLTVL.

The J gene is TRBJ1-4, the V gene TRBV5-1. Looked up from germline, CDR1 is SGHRS and CDR2 is YFSETQ. The length of the CDR3 is 16 residues. The CDR3 loop reads CASRLRGGSTNEKLFF.

V usage is TRBV5-5 and J usage is TRBJ2-3. CDR3 length: 12 residues. In germline, CDR1 is SGHKS, CDR2 YYEKEE (reference sequence). This CDR3 is CASSLGVGTQYF.

The chain combines TRBV18 with TRBJ2-1; the D gene TCRdb calls, TRBD2, cannot be checked with no DNA. The CDR3 spans 15 residues. Germline-derived CDR1 and CDR2 are KGHSH and LQKENI. CDR3 in amino acids: CASSLLAVKYNEQFF.

This CDR3 reads CASSLGVSGNEQFF. This sequence joins TRBV12-3 or TRBV12-4 and TRBJ2-1; there is no DNA to check the TCRdb D call of TRBD1. The CDR3 has 14 amino acids.

V is TRBV7-2 and J is TRBJ2-7. The CDR3 covers 12 residues. Per germline, CDR1 SGHTA and CDR2 FQGNSA. Here the CDR3 reads CASSLDRREQYF. The full variable domain, rest sourced from reference TRBV7-2 and TRBJ2-7, is GAGVSQSPSNKVTEKGKDVELRCDPISGHTALYWYRQSLGQGLEFLIYFQGNSAPDKSGLPSDRFSAERTGGSVSTLTIQRTQQEDSAVYLCASSLDRREQYFGPGTRLTVT.

The chain is built from TRBV9 and TRBJ2-2; with no DNA, the TCRdb D assignment of TRBD1 cannot be verified. This CDR3 has 17 residues. Germline V CDR1 and CDR2: SGDLS, YYNGEE. The CDR3: CASSVSSGQGPTGELFF.

This chain joins TRBV6-2 or TRBV6-3 and TRBJ1-5; there is no DNA to check the TCRdb D call of TRBD1. Germline-derived CDR1 and CDR2 are MNHEY and SVGEGT. The CDR3 is made up of 14 amino acids. This CDR3 is CASSETDTNQPQHF.

The rearrangement uses TRBV12-3 or TRBV12-4 and TRBJ2-2; TCRdb's D call, TRBD2, is unchecked because there is no DNA. This CDR3 has 15 residues. The CDR3 here is CASSSSSGPNGELFF.

This chain joins TRBV7-3 and TRBJ2-2; TCRdb picks TRBD2, but there is no DNA to check that call. There are 17 residues in the CDR3. CDR1 and CDR2 from the germline V gene are SGHTA and FQGTGA. CDR3 residues: CASSLGLANANTGELFF.